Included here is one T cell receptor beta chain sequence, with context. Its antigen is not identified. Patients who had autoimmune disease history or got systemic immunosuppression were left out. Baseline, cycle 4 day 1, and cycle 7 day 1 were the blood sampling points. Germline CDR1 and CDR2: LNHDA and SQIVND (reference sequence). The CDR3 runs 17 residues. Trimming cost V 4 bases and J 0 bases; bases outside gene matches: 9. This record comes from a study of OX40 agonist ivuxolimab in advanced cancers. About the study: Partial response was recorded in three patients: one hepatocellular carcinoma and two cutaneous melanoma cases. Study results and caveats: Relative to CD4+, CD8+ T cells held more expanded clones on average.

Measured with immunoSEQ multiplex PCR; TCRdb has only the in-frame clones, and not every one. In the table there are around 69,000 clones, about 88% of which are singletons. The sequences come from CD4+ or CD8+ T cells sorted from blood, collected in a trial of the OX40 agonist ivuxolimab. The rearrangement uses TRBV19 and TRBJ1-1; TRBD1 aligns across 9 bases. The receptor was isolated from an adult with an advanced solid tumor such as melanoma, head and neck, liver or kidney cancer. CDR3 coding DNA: TGTGCCAGTAGTAGCGGGACAGGGAGGAACCTGAACACTGAAGCTTTCTTT. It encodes CASSSGTGRNLNTEAFF.